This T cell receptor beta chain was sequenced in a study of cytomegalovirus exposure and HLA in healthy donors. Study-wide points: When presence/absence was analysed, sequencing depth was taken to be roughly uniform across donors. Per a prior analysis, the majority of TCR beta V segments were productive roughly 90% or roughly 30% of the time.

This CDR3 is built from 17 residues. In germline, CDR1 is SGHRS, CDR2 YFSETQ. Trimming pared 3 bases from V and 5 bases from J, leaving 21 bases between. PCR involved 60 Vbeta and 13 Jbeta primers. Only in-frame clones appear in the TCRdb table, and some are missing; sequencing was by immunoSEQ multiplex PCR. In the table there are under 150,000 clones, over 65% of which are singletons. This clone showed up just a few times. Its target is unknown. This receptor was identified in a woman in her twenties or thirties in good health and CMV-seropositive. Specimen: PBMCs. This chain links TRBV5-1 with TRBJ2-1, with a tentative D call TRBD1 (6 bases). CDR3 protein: CASSSVQGRLRDNEQFF. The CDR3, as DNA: TGCGCCAGCAGCTCGGTGCAGGGGCGACTGAGGGACAATGAGCAGTTCTTC.